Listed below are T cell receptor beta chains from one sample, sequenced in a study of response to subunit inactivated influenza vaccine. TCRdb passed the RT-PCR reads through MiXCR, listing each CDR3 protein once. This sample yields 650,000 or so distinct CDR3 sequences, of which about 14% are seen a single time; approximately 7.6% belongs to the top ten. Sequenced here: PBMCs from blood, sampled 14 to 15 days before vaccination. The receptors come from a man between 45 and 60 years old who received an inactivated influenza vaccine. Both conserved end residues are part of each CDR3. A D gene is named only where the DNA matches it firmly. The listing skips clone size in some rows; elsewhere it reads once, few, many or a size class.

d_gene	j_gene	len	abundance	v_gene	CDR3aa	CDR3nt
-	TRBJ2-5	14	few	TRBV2	CASNEGTRQETQYF	TGTGCCAGCAACGAGGGGACCCGTCAAGAGACCCAGTACTTC
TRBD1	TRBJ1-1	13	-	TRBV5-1	CASTRQGNTEAFF	TGCGCCAGCACCAGACAGGGGAACACTGAAGCTTTCTTT
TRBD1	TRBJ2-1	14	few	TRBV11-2	CASMDRGDYNEQFF	TGTGCCAGCATGGACAGGGGGGATTACAATGAGCAGTTCTTC
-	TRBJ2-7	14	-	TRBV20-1	CSAGLGGMAYEQYF	TGCAGTGCTGGACTTGGAGGCATGGCATACGAGCAGTACTTC
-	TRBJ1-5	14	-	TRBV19	CASSISGSNQPQHF	TGTGCCAGTAGTATTTCGGGAAGCAATCAGCCCCAGCATTTT
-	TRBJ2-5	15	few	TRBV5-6	CASSLAGRGIETQYF	TGTGCCAGCAGCTTGGCCGGCAGGGGTATTGAGACCCAGTACTTC
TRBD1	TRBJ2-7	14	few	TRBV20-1	CSARDRGRAYEQYF	TGCAGTGCAAGGGACAGGGGGCGGGCCTACGAGCAGTACTTC
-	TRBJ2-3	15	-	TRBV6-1	CASSGREFVTDTQYF	TGTGCCAGCAGTGGTAGGGAATTCGTCACAGATACGCAGTATTTT
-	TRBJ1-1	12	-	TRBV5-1	CASTRGDTEAFF	TGCGCCAGTACCCGGGGGGACACTGAAGCTTTCTTT
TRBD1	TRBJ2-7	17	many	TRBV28	CASSLRSLGQLTYEQYF	TGTGCCAGCAGTTTAAGGTCCCTGGGACAGCTAACCTACGAGCAGTACTTC
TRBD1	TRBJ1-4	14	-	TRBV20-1	CSAKRGSGGEKLFF	TGCAGTGCGAAGCGAGGGTCAGGGGGTGAAAAACTGTTTTTT
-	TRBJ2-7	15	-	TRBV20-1	CSARTGTSSSYEQYF	TGCAGTGCTAGGACCGGGACGTCTAGCTCCTACGAGCAGTACTTC
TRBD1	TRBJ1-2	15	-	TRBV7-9	CASSLGDRIYRGYTF	TGTGCCAGCAGCTTAGGGGACAGGATCTACCGTGGCTACACCTTC
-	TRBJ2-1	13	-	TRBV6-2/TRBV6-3	CASSPQAKSEQFF	TGTGCCAGCAGCCCTCAGGCTAAAAGTGAGCAGTTCTTC
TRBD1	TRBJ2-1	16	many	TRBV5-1	CASSLIWAGGSVEQFF	TGCGCCAGCAGCTTAATATGGGCAGGGGGCTCGGTTGAGCAGTTCTTC
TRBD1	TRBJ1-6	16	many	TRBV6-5	CASSYTGQGLGSPLHF	TGTGCCAGCAGTTACACCGGACAGGGCCTGGGGTCACCCCTCCACTTT
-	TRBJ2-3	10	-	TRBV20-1	CSATDDTQYF	TGCAGTGCTACGGATGATACGCAGTATTTT
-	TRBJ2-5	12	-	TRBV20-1	CSASTIQETQYF	TGCAGTGCTAGCACCATCCAAGAGACCCAGTACTTC
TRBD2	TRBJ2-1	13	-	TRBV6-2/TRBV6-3	CASILSGGNEQFF	TGTGCCAGCATACTCTCGGGAGGCAATGAGCAGTTCTTC
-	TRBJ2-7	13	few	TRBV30	CAWSGAPSYEQYF	TGTGCCTGGAGTGGAGCTCCATCCTACGAGCAGTACTTC
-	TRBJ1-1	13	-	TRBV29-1	CSLGRDRNTEAFF	TGCAGCCTGGGACGGGACCGGAACACTGAAGCTTTCTTT
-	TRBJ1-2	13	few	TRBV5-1	CASGQSINYGYTF	TGCGCCAGCGGCCAATCGATTAACTATGGCTACACCTTC
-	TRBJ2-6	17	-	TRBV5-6	CASNGGGLLSGANVLTF	TGTGCCAGCAATGGCGGGGGCCTATTGTCTGGGGCCAACGTCCTGACTTTC
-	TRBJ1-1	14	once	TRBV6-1	CASNRLGDSTEAFF	TGTGCCAGCAATCGTTTGGGGGATAGCACTGAAGCTTTCTTT
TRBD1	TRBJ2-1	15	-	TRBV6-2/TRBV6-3	CASKPVGQGGNEQFF	TGTGCCAGCAAGCCAGTCGGACAGGGGGGAAATGAGCAGTTCTTC
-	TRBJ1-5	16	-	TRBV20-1	CSARDGGAYSNQPQHF	TGCAGTGCTAGAGATGGGGGGGCCTATAGCAATCAGCCCCAGCATTTT
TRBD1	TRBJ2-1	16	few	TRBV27	CASSYIRTGGWNEQFF	TGTGCCAGCAGTTATATTAGGACAGGGGGCTGGAATGAGCAGTTCTTC
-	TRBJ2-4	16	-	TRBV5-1	CASSLYRERPKNIQYF	TGCGCCAGCAGCTTGTACAGGGAGCGGCCCAAAAACATTCAGTACTTC
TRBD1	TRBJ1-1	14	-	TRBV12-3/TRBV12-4	CASSLVWTGDEAFF	TGTGCCAGCAGTTTAGTATGGACAGGGGATGAAGCTTTCTTT
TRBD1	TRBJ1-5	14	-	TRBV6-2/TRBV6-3	CASQGVAPHQPQHF	TGTGCCAGCCAGGGGGTCGCTCCCCATCAGCCCCAGCATTTT
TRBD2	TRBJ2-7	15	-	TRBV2	CASSRTGTSVYEQYF	TGTGCCAGCAGTCGTACAGGGACTAGCGTCTACGAGCAGTACTTC
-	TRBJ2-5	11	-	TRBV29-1	CSVGGAETQYF	TGCAGCGTTGGTGGGGCAGAGACCCAGTACTTC
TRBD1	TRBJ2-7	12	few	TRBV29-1	CSAWTGNYEQYF	TGCAGCGCTTGGACAGGGAACTACGAGCAGTACTTC
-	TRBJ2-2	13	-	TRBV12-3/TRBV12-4	CASEAAGAGELFF	TGTGCCTCAGAGGCGGCTGGGGCCGGGGAGCTGTTTTTT
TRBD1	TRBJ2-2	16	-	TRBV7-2	CASSFQTGGLAGELFF	TGTGCCAGCAGCTTCCAGACAGGGGGTTTGGCCGGGGAGCTGTTTTTT
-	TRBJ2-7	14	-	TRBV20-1	CSAPQRPPGYEQYF	TGCAGTGCTCCCCAGCGGCCCCCGGGCTACGAGCAGTACTTC
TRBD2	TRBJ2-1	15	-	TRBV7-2	CASSLTGTTLNEQFF	TGTGCCAGCAGCCTTACCGGGACTACGTTAAATGAGCAGTTCTTC
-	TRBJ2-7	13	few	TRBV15	CATGISSSYEQYF	TGTGCCACCGGGATTTCTAGCTCCTACGAGCAGTACTTC
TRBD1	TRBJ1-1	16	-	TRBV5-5	CASSITGGRMNTEAFF	TGTGCCAGCAGCATAACAGGGGGCAGGATGAACACTGAAGCTTTCTTT